This T cell receptor (beta chain) was documented in a study of blood T cells in healthy people across ages. A second PCR of 7 to 11 cycles used a sample-barcoded 5' primer and a J-beta primer mix. Each single sample gave us at least 2.5 million CDR3-containing paired-end reads. TCRdb processed the 5' RACE reads anew with MiXCR; each CDR3 protein has one entry. The profile shows some 860,000 distinct CDR3 sequences, more than 55% of them singletons. The study's findings and limits: It was held that diversity estimates obtained from one million T cells represented underestimates.

Collection of roughly 10 milliliters of peripheral blood was performed for each donor. The CDR3 is 16 amino acids. Germline values: CDR1 DFQATT, CDR2 SNEGSKA (reference sequence). As regards this clonotype: Its antigen is currently unknown.

This clonotype originated in a man in his forties in good health. Sequenced: blood. The V call is TRBV20-1, the J call TRBJ2-5; 12 bases are shared with TRBD2. The J call may be mistaken, given a closer DNA end match to TRBJ2-7. CDR3 residues: CSARPLTSGSGDEQYF. The CDR3 DNA sequence: TGCAGTGCTAGACCACTGACTAGCGGGAGTGGAGACGAGCAGTACTTC.